The 31 T cell receptor beta chains below all came from one sample that was sequenced in a study of blood T cell repertoires in COVID-19. Some clones are missing from TCRdb's copy, which holds only in-frame ones; the method was immunoSEQ multiplex PCR. The sample lists about 100,000 clones, roughly 92% occurring once. The sample taken for sequencing was peripheral blood. These receptors came from a man aged 70-80 years with acute or convalescent COVID-19.

As DNA, the CDR3 is TGTGCCGATGGGACAGGGAAAGAGACCCAGTACTTC. Amino acid sequence: CADGTGKETQYF. The gene calls are TRBV7-8 and TRBJ2-5, with 9 bases lining up with TRBD1. The CDR3 is made up of 12 amino acids. V gave up 11 bases and J gave up 3 bases; unmatched junction bases: 4. Germline assignment: CDR1 SGHVS and CDR2 FQNEAQ.

This chain links TRBV6-5 with TRBJ2-7, with 10 bases identical to TRBD2. J was trimmed by 4 bases and V by 5 bases; bases with no gene match: 5. The CDR3 covers 14 residues. Per the germline V gene, CDR1 is MNHEY and CDR2 is SVGAGI. The CDR3 bases are TGTGCCAGCAGTCATCTAGCGGGAGCGTACGAGCAGTACTTC. Protein: CASSHLAGAYEQYF.

V gene TRBV10-3 combines with J gene TRBJ2-2, with 9 bases aligning to TRBD1. The CDR3 sequence is 17 residues long. Germline CDR1 and CDR2: ENHRY and SYGVKD. V dropped 6 bases and J dropped 6; count of bases not matched to a gene: 14. CDR3: CAIRPGEGTGFPGELFF. CDR3 nucleotide sequence: TGTGCCATCAGGCCGGGAGAGGGGACAGGGTTTCCCGGGGAGCTGTTTTTT.

V and J are TRBV5-6 and TRBJ2-5; 13 bases match TRBD2. This CDR3 has 15 residues. Germline V lookup: CDR1 SGHDT, CDR2 YYEEEE. Losses at the gene ends were 4 bases for V and 9 bases for J; bases not matched to a gene: 9. CDR3 residues: CASSPWTSGGIAQYF. CDR3 DNA sequence: TGTGCCAGCAGCCCCTGGACTAGCGGGGGCATCGCCCAGTACTTC.

This clone was counted once. The chain joins TRBV7-9 to TRBJ2-3; 10 bases fit TRBD2. This CDR3 is built from 16 residues. Trimming at V came to 1 base and at J to 3 bases, leaving 4 bases not matched to a gene. CDR1 and CDR2 (germline): SEHNR, FQNEAQ (reference sequence). The CDR3 nucleotides are TGTGCCAGCAGCTTAGGTCTAGCGGGAGATACAGATACGCAGTATTTT. Protein sequence: CASSLGLAGDTDTQYF.

Here the CDR3 DNA reads TGTGCCAGCAGCTCGCGACTAGGAGAGCAGTTCTTC. Encoded protein: CASSSRLGEQFF. V is TRBV7-2 and J is TRBJ2-1, with D possibly being TRBD2 (6 bases). V was clipped by 4 bases and J by 10 bases, with 11 bases between them. The CDR3 is made up of 12 amino acids. Germline V lookup: CDR1 SGHTA, CDR2 FQGNSA. Supplemented by reference TRBV7-2 and TRBJ2-1, the full variable domain reads GAGVSQSPSNKVTEKGKDVELRCDPISGHTALYWYRQSLGQGLEFLIYFQGNSAPDKSGLPSDRFSAERTGGSVSTLTIQRTQQEDSAVYLCASSSRLGEQFFGPGTRLTVL.

The V call is TRBV12-3 or TRBV12-4, the J call TRBJ2-3; D remains ambiguous. V was trimmed by 2 bases and J by 5 bases, leaving 5 bases between them. CDR3 length: 12 amino acids. The CDR3 loop reads CASSLLLDTQYF. The CDR3 coding sequence is TGTGCCAGCAGTTTACTTCTAGATACGCAGTATTTT.

The rearrangement links TRBV7-9 to TRBJ2-6; 11 bases map to TRBD1. The V and J ends lost 5 bases and 3 bases, in that order; junction bases with no gene match: 9. The CDR3 runs 18 residues. Germline CDR1 SEHNR, CDR2 FQNEAQ (reference sequence). In nucleotides, the CDR3 is TGTGCCAGCAGCCCACGGACAGGGGGCGGCCGTGGGGCCAACGTCCTGACTTTC. Protein sequence: CASSPRTGGGRGANVLTF.

V is TRBV30 and J is TRBJ1-2, with D possibly TRBD1 on 5 matching bases. V lost 2 bases and J lost 8, with 27 bases in between. Germline CDR1 is GTSNPN and CDR2 is SVGIG (reference sequence). The CDR3 totals 17 residues. The CDR3 DNA reads as TGTGCCTGGAGTCAACGATCGACAGTAGTCCTCAGGAAGGGCTACACCTTC. Translation: CAWSQRSTVVLRKGYTF.

This clone appeared once. This chain links TRBV18 with TRBJ2-5; 7 positions match TRBD2. This CDR3 region has 17 residues. Trimming at V came to 2 bases and at J to 1 base, leaving 10 bases not matched to a gene. Germline V gene lookup returns CDR1 KGHSH and CDR2 LQKENI. CDR3 DNA: TGTGCCAGCTCACCAATCTCACGGGGCGGGGGCCAAGAGACCCAGTACTTC. This gives the protein CASSPISRGGGQETQYF.

In nucleotides, the CDR3 is TGTGCCAGCGGACAGACCCTGGGCTACACCTTC. This encodes CASGQTLGYTF. The chain has TRBV6-5 and TRBJ1-2, with D tentatively TRBD1 (6 bases). The V gene's germline CDR1 is MNHEY and CDR2 SVGAGI. This CDR3 is 11 amino acids long. V was cut by 8 bases and J by 8 bases, with 12 bases left in between.

The genes are TRBV3-1 (or the pseudogene TRBV3-2) and TRBJ2-1, with 11 bases that match TRBD2. Germline trimming cut 2 bases from V and 9 bases from J; bases unmatched to any gene: 3. CDR1 LGHDT and CDR2 YNNKEL come from the germline V gene (reference sequence). This CDR3 comprises 14 residues. CDR3 protein: CASSQMGLAAEQFF. The CDR3 region has the DNA TGTGCCAGCAGCCAAATGGGACTAGCGGCTGAGCAGTTCTTC.

V usage is TRBV15 and J usage is TRBJ2-7, with a weak D call TRBD2 (6 bases). The CDR3 extends over 14 amino acids. V was cut by 1 base and J by 6 bases, with 13 bases left in between. Germline CDR1 and CDR2: LNHNV and YYDKDF (reference sequence). CDR3 residues: CATSRGIWGGEQYF. As DNA, the CDR3 is TGTGCCACCAGCAGAGGGATTTGGGGAGGCGAGCAGTACTTC.

This clone is a singleton in its sample. In DNA form, the CDR3 reads TGTGCCAGCAGCCAAGGGAGTCGCGCTGAAGCTTTCTTT. Amino acid sequence: CASSQGSRAEAFF. V is TRBV3-1 (or the pseudogene TRBV3-2) and J is TRBJ1-1; no clear D. The CDR3 sequence is 13 residues long. V was cut by 1 base and J by 6 bases, with 9 bases left in between. Germline V gene data show CDR1 as LGHDT and CDR2 as YNNKEL (reference sequence).

The genes are TRBV11-3 and TRBJ2-3; the match to TRBD1 covers 10 bases. Germline values: CDR1 SGHNT, CDR2 YENEEA. V gave up 5 bases and J gave up 3 bases; unmatched junction bases: 5. This CDR3 region has 15 residues. CDR3: CASSGRTGGTDTQYF. The CDR3 nucleotides are TGTGCCAGCAGCGGAAGGACAGGGGGGACAGATACGCAGTATTTT. Drawing the rest from reference TRBV11-3 and TRBJ2-3, the complete variable domain is EAGVVQSPRYKIIEKKQPVAFWCNPISGHNTLYWYLQNLGQGPELLIRYENEEAVDDSQLPKDRFSAERLKGVDSTLKIQPAELGDSAVYLCASSGRTGGTDTQYFGPGTRLTVL.

The gene calls are TRBV2 and TRBJ1-2, with D maybe TRBD1 (6 bases). There are 16 residues in the CDR3. V was pared by 3 bases and J by 4 bases, with 18 bases between. Germline V CDR1 and CDR2: SNHLY, FYNNEI. CDR3 amino acids: CASSETLRGGIYGYTF. CDR3 bases: TGTGCCAGCAGTGAGACCCTGAGGGGGGGAATCTATGGCTACACCTTC.

This clone occurred a few times. The gene calls are TRBV7-8 and TRBJ2-1, with 15 bases fitting TRBD2. Germline lookup yields CDR1 SGHVS and CDR2 FQNEAQ. V shed 7 bases, J shed 9 bases, and the junction held 10 bases outside the gene matches. This CDR3 comprises 16 residues. CDR3 nucleotides: TGTGCCAGCAACAAAGGACTAGCGGGGGGGCCCGTTGAGCAGTTCTTC. Residues: CASNKGLAGGPVEQFF.

The chain is built from TRBV6-5 and TRBJ1-1; D is unresolved. The V end lost 0 bases, the J end lost 4 bases, and 6 bases lay between the germline ends. The CDR3 runs to 13 residues. The germline CDR1 and CDR2 sequences are MNHEY and SVGAGI. CDR3 amino acids: CASSYSKSTEAFF. Here the CDR3 DNA reads TGTGCCAGCAGTTACTCGAAGAGCACTGAAGCTTTCTTT.

The rearrangement uses TRBV6-5 and TRBJ1-1; 9 bases align to TRBD1. This CDR3 spans 15 amino acids. CDR1 is MNHEY and CDR2 is SVGAGI in the germline V gene. Trimming took 0 bases from V and 6 from J; bases not matched to a gene: 5. The CDR3 loop is CASSYSGQGGAEAFF. The CDR3 DNA reads as TGTGCCAGCAGTTACTCGGGACAGGGTGGCGCTGAAGCTTTCTTT.

Remarks on this clone: At one end, the junction sequence differs from germline, possibly due to a read error. The rearrangement uses TRBV18 and TRBJ2-5; D assignment may be TRBD1 or TRBD2 (7 bases each). Germline V gives CDR1 KGHSH, CDR2 LQKENI. The CDR3 is made up of 15 amino acids. Here the CDR3 DNA reads TGTGCCAGCTCAACACCAGGGGGGGGCCACGAGACCCAGTACTTC. This sequence encodes CASSTPGGGHETQYF.

The genes are TRBV4-1 and TRBJ2-3; 10 nucleotides agree with TRBD2. J gave up 6 bases and V 0 bases, and 12 bases lay outside the gene matches. CDR1 and CDR2 (germline): MGHRA, YSYEKL. The length of the CDR3 is 18 residues. CDR3 in amino acids: CASSQEETAGGFRDTQYF. CDR3 sequence (DNA): TGCGCCAGCAGCCAAGAGGAAACAGCGGGAGGGTTCAGGGATACGCAGTATTTT.

The CDR3 spells CASSLLGQPSTDTQYF. The CDR3 DNA reads as TGTGCCAGTAGCCTTCTTGGGCAGCCTAGCACAGATACGCAGTATTTT. The rearrangement links TRBV19 to TRBJ2-3; D unresolved. V was clipped by 6 bases and J by 0 bases, with 16 bases between them. CDR1 and CDR2 (germline): LNHDA, SQIVND (reference sequence). The CDR3 spans 16 residues.

The rearrangement joins TRBV5-4 to TRBJ2-1, with 7 bases fitting TRBD2. CDR3 length: 15 amino acids. Trimming removed 0 bases from V and 3 bases from J; junction bases left unmatched: 3. The germline V gene has CDR1 SGHNT and CDR2 YYREEE (reference sequence). Written as DNA, the CDR3 is TGTGCCAGCAGCTTGGTACTAGCGAGCTACAATGAGCAGTTCTTC. This translates into CASSLVLASYNEQFF.

The V gene is TRBV28, the J gene TRBJ1-3; no reliable D call. The V and J ends lost 8 bases and 2 bases respectively, with 10 bases between them. Germline loops: CDR1 MDHEN, CDR2 SYDVKM. The CDR3 has 13 residues. CDR3 DNA sequence: TGTGCCAGCCGTGCAGGCGCTGGAAACACCATATATTTT. It specifies CASRAGAGNTIYF.

V and J are TRBV19 and TRBJ1-6, with D possibly TRBD1 on 5 matching bases. Germline V CDR1 and CDR2: LNHDA, SQIVND (reference sequence). This CDR3 has 16 residues. Deletions cut 6 bases from V and 9 bases from J, with 21 bases between. DNA of the CDR3: TGTGCCAGTAGCGCCCTTCCCGCCCCGGGGGGTTCACCCCTCCACTTT. Its translation: CASSALPAPGGSPLHF.

The V call is TRBV12-3 or TRBV12-4, the J call TRBJ1-3, with D tentatively TRBD1 (5 bases). V dropped 6 bases and J dropped 3 bases, with 9 bases sitting between them. The CDR3 is 13 residues long. The CDR3 region is CASSSGGGNTIYF. The CDR3 DNA sequence: TGTGCCAGCAGCTCCGGGGGTGGAAACACCATATATTTT.

The J gene is TRBJ2-3, the V gene TRBV19, with 7 bases lining up with TRBD1. This CDR3 has 15 residues. The germline V gene encodes CDR1 LNHDA and CDR2 SQIVND (reference sequence). J lost 0 bases, V lost 4 bases, and 4 bases had no gene match. The CDR3 nucleotides read TGTGCCAGTAGTAGACAGGGATCTAGCACAGATACGCAGTATTTT. It is translated as CASSRQGSSTDTQYF.

The chain uses TRBV28 and TRBJ2-6; the match to TRBD1 covers 7 bases. The junction had 7 bases not matched to a gene; V was cut back by 3 bases and J by 2 bases. The CDR3 spans 17 residues. The germline V gene has CDR1 MDHEN and CDR2 SYDVKM. CDR3 sequence: CASSLTGSFAGANVLTF. The DNA of the CDR3 is TGTGCCAGCAGTTTGACAGGGAGTTTCGCTGGGGCCAACGTCCTGACTTTC.

V gene TRBV7-8 combines with J gene TRBJ2-1, with TRBD2 as a possible D gene (6 bases). Germline V lookup: CDR1 SGHVS, CDR2 FQNEAQ. There are 17 residues in the CDR3. The V end was cut by 3 bases, the J end by 4 bases, with 19 bases between. CDR3 protein: CASSFPLTSGAYNEQFF. CDR3 DNA: TGTGCCAGCAGCTTCCCCTTGACGTCGGGAGCATACAATGAGCAGTTCTTC.

CDR3 sequence: CASRGTAEQFF. The CDR3 bases are TGTGCCAGTAGAGGTACAGCTGAGCAGTTCTTC. J is TRBJ2-1 and V is TRBV19, with D unclear. The germline gives CDR1 LNHDA, CDR2 SQIVND (reference sequence). Deletions cut 6 bases from V and 9 bases from J, with 9 bases between. The CDR3 loop spans 11 amino acids.

The rearrangement links TRBV18 to TRBJ2-7, with 8 bases that match TRBD1. J gave up 5 bases and V 8 bases, and 8 bases lay outside the gene matches. The germline gives CDR1 KGHSH, CDR2 LQKENI. The length of the CDR3 is 13 residues. The CDR3 spells CASHGQGSHEQYF. The CDR3 DNA reads as TGTGCCAGCCATGGACAGGGATCCCACGAGCAGTACTTC.